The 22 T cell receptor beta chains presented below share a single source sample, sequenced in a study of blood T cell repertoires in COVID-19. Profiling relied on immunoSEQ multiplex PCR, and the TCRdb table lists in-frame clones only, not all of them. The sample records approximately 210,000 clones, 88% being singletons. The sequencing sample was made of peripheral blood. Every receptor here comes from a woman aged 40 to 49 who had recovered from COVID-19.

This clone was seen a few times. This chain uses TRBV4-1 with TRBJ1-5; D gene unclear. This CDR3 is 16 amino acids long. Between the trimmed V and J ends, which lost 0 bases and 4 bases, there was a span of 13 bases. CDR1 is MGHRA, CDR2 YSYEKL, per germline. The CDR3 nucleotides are TGCGCCAGCAGCCAAGATTTGGGCAGTGGGAATCAGCCCCAGCATTTT. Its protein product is CASSQDLGSGNQPQHF.

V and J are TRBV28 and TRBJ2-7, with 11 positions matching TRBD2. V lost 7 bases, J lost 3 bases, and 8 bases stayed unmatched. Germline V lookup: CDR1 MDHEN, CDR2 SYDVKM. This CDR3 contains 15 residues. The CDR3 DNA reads TGTGCCAGCACCGAGACTAGCGGGATAGGCTACGAGCAGTACTTC. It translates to CASTETSGIGYEQYF.

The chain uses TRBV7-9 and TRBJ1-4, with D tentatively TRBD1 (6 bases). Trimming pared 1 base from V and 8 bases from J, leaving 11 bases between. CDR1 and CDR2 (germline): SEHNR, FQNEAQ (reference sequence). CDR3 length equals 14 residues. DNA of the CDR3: TGTGCCAGCAGCTTAGGGACAGAGGGGGAAAAACTGTTTTTT. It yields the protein CASSLGTEGEKLFF.

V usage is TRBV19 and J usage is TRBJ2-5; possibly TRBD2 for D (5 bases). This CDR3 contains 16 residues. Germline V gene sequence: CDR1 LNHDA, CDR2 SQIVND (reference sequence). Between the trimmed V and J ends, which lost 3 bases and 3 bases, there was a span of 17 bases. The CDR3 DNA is TGTGCCAGTAGTATGGGAGTCTCGGTAGGCGAAGAGACCCAGTACTTC. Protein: CASSMGVSVGEETQYF.

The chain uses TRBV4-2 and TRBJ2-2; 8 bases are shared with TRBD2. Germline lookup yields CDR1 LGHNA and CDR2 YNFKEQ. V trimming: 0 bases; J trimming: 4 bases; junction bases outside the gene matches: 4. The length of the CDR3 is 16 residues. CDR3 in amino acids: CASSQDISGATGELFF. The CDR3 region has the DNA TGTGCCAGCAGCCAAGATATTAGCGGGGCCACCGGGGAGCTGTTTTTT.

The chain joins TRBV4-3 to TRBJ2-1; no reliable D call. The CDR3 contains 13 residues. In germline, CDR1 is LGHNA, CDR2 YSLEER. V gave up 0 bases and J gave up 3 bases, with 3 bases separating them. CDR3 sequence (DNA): TGCGCCAGCAGCCAAGACTACTACAATGAGCAGTTCTTC. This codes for CASSQDYYNEQFF.

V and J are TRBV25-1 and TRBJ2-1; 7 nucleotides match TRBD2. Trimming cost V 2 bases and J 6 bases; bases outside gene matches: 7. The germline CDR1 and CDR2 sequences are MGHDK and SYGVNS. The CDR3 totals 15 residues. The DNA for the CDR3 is TGTGCCAGCAGTGAAGGGGGGGGTCGAGGCAATGAGCAGTTCTTC. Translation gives CASSEGGGRGNEQFF.

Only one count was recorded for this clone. The CDR3 reads CASSLGTGGKNSGNTIYF. The CDR3 DNA follows: TGTGCCAGCAGCTTGGGAACAGGCGGGAAGAACTCTGGAAACACCATATATTTT. V and J are TRBV5-5 and TRBJ1-3; possibly TRBD1 for D (5 bases). Trimming pared 0 bases from V and 0 bases from J, leaving 16 bases between. The CDR3 has 18 amino acids. Germline CDR1 SGHKS, CDR2 YYEKEE (reference sequence).

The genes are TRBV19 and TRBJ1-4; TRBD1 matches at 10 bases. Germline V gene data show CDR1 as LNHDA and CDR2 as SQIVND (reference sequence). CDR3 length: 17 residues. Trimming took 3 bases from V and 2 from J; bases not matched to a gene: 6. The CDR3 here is CASSIRQGAWTNEKLFF. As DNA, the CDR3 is TGTGCCAGTAGTATCCGACAGGGGGCATGGACTAATGAAAAACTGTTTTTT. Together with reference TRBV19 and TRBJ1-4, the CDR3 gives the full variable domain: DGGITQSPKYLFRKEGQNVTLSCEQNLNHDAMYWYRQDPGQGLRLIYYSQIVNDFQKGDIAEGYSVSREKKESFPLTVTSAQKNPTAFYLCASSIRQGAWTNEKLFFGSGTQLSVL.

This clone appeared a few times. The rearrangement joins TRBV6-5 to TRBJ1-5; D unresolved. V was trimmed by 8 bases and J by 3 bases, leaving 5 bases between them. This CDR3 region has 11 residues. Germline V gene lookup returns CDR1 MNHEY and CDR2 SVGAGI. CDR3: CASQNNQPQHF. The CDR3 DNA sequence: TGTGCCAGCCAGAACAATCAGCCCCAGCATTTT.

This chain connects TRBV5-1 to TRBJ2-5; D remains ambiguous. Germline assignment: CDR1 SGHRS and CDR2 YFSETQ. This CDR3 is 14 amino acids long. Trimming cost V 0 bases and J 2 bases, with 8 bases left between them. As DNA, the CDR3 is TGCGCCAGCAGCTTGGACAACCTTCAAGAGACCCAGTACTTC. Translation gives CASSLDNLQETQYF.

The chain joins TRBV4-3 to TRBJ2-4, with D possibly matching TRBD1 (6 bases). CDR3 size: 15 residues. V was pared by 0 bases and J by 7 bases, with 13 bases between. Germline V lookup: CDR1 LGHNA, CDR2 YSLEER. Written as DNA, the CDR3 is TGCGCCAGCAGCCAAGAAAGGGGGACCAGCAACATTCAGTACTTC. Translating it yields CASSQERGTSNIQYF.

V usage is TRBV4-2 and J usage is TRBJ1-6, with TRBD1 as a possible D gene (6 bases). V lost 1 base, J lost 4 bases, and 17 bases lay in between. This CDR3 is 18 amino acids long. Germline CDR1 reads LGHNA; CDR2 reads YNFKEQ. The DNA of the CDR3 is TGTGCCAGCAGCCAAGCGGGGGGCCCGGACGGGTATAATTCACCCCTCCACTTT. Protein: CASSQAGGPDGYNSPLHF.

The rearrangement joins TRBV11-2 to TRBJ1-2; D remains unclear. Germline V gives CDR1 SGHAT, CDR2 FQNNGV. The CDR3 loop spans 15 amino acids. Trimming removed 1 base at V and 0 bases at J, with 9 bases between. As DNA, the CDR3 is TGTGCCAGCAGCTTAGTCCAGGCAACTAACTATGGCTACACCTTC. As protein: CASSLVQATNYGYTF.

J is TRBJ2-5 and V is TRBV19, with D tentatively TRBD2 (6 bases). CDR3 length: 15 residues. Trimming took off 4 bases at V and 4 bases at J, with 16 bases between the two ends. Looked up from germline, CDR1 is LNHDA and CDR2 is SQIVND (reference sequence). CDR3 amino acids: CASSRLRAGGETQYF. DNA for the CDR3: TGTGCCAGTAGTAGACTTAGGGCCGGGGGAGAGACCCAGTACTTC.

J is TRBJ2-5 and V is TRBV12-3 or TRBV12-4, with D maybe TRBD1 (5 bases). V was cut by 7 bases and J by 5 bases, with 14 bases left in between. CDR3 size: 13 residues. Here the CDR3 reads CASTLGVGETQYF. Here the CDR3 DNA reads TGTGCCAGCACCCTAGGGGTCGGGGAGACCCAGTACTTC.

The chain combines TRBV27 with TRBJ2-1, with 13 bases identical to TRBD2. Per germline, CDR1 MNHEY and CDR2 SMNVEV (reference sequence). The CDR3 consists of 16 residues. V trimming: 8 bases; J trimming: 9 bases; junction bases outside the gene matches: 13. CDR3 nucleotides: TGTGCCAGCGCATCATGGTCGGGACTAGCGGGAAGTGAGCAGTTCTTC. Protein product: CASASWSGLAGSEQFF.

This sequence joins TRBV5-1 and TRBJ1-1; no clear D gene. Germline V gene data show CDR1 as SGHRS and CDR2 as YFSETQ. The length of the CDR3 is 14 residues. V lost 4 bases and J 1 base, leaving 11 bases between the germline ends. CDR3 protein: CASSIATANTEAFF. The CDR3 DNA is TGCGCCAGCAGCATTGCTACAGCGAACACTGAAGCTTTCTTT. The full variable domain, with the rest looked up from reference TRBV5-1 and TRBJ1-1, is KAGVTQTPRYLIKTRGQQVTLSCSPISGHRSVSWYQQTPGQGLQFLFEYFSETQRNKGNFPGRFSGRQFSNSRSEMNVSTLELGDSALYLCASSIATANTEAFFGQGTRLTVV.

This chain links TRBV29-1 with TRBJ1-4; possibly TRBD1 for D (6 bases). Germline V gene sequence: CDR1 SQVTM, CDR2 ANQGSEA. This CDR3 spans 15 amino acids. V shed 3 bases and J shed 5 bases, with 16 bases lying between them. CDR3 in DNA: TGCAGCGTTGATTCGGGGGGCGCGGGGAATGAAAAACTGTTTTTT. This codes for CSVDSGGAGNEKLFF. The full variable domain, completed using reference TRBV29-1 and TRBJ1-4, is SAVISQKPSRDICQRGTSLTIQCQVDSQVTMMFWYRQQPGQSLTLIATANQGSEATYESGFVIDKFPISRPNLTFSTLTVSNMSPEDSSIYLCSVDSGGAGNEKLFFGSGTQLSVL.

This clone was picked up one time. The CDR3 DNA sequence: TGCAGTGCTATGTTCGATTCACCCCTCCACTTT. This translates into CSAMFDSPLHF. The chain employs TRBV20-1 and TRBJ1-6; no reliable D call. The CDR3 has 11 amino acids. V was shortened by 4 bases and J by 8 bases, with 6 bases between the two germline ends. Germline V gives CDR1 DFQATT, CDR2 SNEGSKA (reference sequence).

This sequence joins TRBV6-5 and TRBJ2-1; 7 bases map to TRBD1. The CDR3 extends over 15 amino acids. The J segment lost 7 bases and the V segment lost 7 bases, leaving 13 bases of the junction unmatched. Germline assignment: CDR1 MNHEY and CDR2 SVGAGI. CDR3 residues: CASTTDRASSNEQFF. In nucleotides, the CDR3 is TGTGCCAGCACCACCGACAGGGCAAGTTCTAATGAGCAGTTCTTC.

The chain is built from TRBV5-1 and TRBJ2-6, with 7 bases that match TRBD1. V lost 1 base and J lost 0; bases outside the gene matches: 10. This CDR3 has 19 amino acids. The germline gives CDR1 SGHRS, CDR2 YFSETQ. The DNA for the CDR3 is TGCGCCAGCAGCTTGAGGACAGGAGCGACCCTCTCTGGGGCCAACGTCCTGACTTTC. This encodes CASSLRTGATLSGANVLTF.